This TCR beta chain originates from a study of glioma-infiltrating T cells after dendritic cell vaccination. Study-wide context: Treatment, given 2003 to 2012, was autologous tumor lysate-pulsed dendritic cell vaccination. Dendritic cells derived from monocytes and pulsed with autologous tumor lysate formed the vaccine. At biweekly intervals, patients got three intradermal dendritic cell vaccine injections.

The trim removed 3 bases at V and 1 base at J, leaving 5 bases unmatched. This CDR3 spans 16 amino acids. Germline assignment: CDR1 LNHDA and CDR2 SQIVND (reference sequence). None of the glioblastoma patients had an isocitrate dehydrogenase mutation. Sequenced by immunoSEQ multiplex PCR; TCRdb stores in-frame clones only, minus some. This table has tens of thousands of clones, approximately 90% appearing once. The source was blood, collected before dendritic cell vaccination. The chain joins TRBV19 to TRBJ2-1, with 8 bases identical to TRBD2. This TCR derives from a human donor with glioblastoma. The CDR3 DNA reads TGTGCCAGTAGTATTACCGGGACTAGATCCTACAATGAGCAGTTCTTC. Translating gives CASSITGTRSYNEQFF.